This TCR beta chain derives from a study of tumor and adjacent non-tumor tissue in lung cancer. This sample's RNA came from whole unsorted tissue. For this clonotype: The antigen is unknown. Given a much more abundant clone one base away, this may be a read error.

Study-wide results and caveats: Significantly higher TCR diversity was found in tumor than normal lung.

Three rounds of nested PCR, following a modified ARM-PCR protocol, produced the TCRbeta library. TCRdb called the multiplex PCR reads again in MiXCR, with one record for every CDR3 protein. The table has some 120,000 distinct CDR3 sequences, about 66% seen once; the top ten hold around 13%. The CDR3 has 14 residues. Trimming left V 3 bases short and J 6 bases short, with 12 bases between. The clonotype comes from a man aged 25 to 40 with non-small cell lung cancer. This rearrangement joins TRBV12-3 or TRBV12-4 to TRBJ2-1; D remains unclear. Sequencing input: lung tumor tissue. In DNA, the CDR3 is TGTGCCAGCAGTTTTCTAGTGCGAACCAATGAGCAGTTCTTC. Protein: CASSFLVRTNEQFF.